These 25 T cell receptor beta chains were all obtained from the same sample, sequenced in a study of T-cell reconstitution after alpha-beta-depleted transplantation in children. The TCRbeta library was prepared with unique molecular identifiers. TCRdb re-called the PCR reads through MiXCR, storing one row per CDR3 protein. The sample has some 250,000 distinct CDR3 sequences, 12% seen once. Sequenced here: PBMCs from the stem cell graft donor, sampled from the stem cell graft. The receptors were gathered from a human donor who donated a stem cell graft to a child with acute lymphoblastic leukemia.

This clonotype has a count of ten or more. The V gene is TRBV7-9, the J gene TRBJ2-3, with D unresolved. V shed 2 bases and J shed 11 bases, with 14 bases lying between them. This CDR3 has 13 amino acids. Germline V gene data show CDR1 as SEHNR and CDR2 as FQNEAQ (reference sequence). This chain's CDR3 is CASSLLDPLGQYF. In nucleotides, the CDR3 is TGTGCCAGCAGCTTACTTGACCCGCTTGGGCAGTATTTT.

In this sample, this clonotype turned up many times. V is TRBV4-2 and J is TRBJ2-1, with D unclear. This CDR3 has 14 amino acids. Germline CDR1 LGHNA, CDR2 YNFKEQ. The V gene lost 3 bases and the J gene lost 7 bases, with 13 bases spanning the gap. The CDR3 sequence: CASSHPNSENEQFF. The DNA for the CDR3 is TGTGCCAGCAGCCATCCCAACAGCGAGAATGAGCAGTTCTTC.

At least ten counts were recorded for this clonotype. This chain links TRBV4-3 with TRBJ2-3; possibly TRBD1 for D (7 bases). Per the germline V gene, CDR1 is LGHNA and CDR2 is YSLEER. This CDR3 has 15 residues. Trimming shortened V by 5 bases and J by 0 bases, and 12 bases separated the two germline ends. The CDR3 region has the DNA TGCGCCAGCAGCGCGACAGGGACTAGCACAGATACGCAGTATTTT. Translated, it gives CASSATGTSTDTQYF.

This clonotype showed up many times. The gene calls are TRBV5-1 and TRBJ1-1, with 10 bases identical to TRBD1. This CDR3 region has 15 residues. J was trimmed by 7 bases and V by 2 bases; bases with no gene match: 8. CDR1 is SGHRS, CDR2 YFSETQ, per germline. CDR3 nucleotides: TGCGCCAGCAGCTTATTTCCGGGACAGGGGTTTGAAGCTTTCTTT. It is translated as CASSLFPGQGFEAFF.

This clonotype was seen more than once but under ten times. The rearrangement links TRBV27 to TRBJ2-4, with D maybe TRBD1 (5 bases). The length of the CDR3 is 17 residues. Trimming pared 2 bases from V and 1 base from J, leaving 15 bases between. Germline V gene sequence: CDR1 MNHEY, CDR2 SMNVEV (reference sequence). The CDR3 region is CASSLRGTARAKNIQYF. The CDR3 DNA reads as TGTGCCAGCAGTTTAAGGGGCACCGCCCGGGCCAAAAACATTCAGTACTTC.

This clonotype was seen ten or more times. The CDR3 bases are TGTGCCAGCAGCCAAGCGGAGACCCAGTACTTC. Its translation is CASSQAETQYF. This sequence joins TRBV4-2 and TRBJ2-5; D remains unclear. Germline V CDR1 and CDR2: LGHNA, YNFKEQ. V shed 1 base and J shed 5 bases, with 2 bases lying between them. The CDR3 is made up of 11 amino acids.

This clonotype was counted ten times or more. The chain joins TRBV7-2 to TRBJ2-7; no reliable D call. Per the germline V gene, CDR1 is SGHTA and CDR2 is FQGNSA. V shed 1 base and J shed 6 bases, with 10 bases lying between them. The CDR3 length is 13 residues. The CDR3 coding sequence is TGTGCCAGCAGCTTAGGGATGGTCGCCGAGCAGTACTTC. It yields the protein CASSLGMVAEQYF. Supplemented by reference TRBV7-2 and TRBJ2-7, the full variable domain reads GAGVSQSPSNKVTEKGKDVELRCDPISGHTALYWYRQSLGQGLEFLIYFQGNSAPDKSGLPSDRFSAERTGGSVSTLTIQRTQQEDSAVYLCASSLGMVAEQYFGPGTRLTVT.

V is TRBV12-2 and J is TRBJ2-7; the DNA was not used to check the table's D call, TRBD1. TRBV12-2 is given as a pseudogene. The CDR3 consists of 16 residues. For the CDR3, the DNA is TGTGCAAGTCGTTCTCTCCGGCCCGAGGGACCCTACGAGCAGTACTTC. Its protein is CASRSLRPEGPYEQYF.

This sequence joins TRBV19 and TRBJ1-5; D ambiguous. Germline lookup yields CDR1 LNHDA and CDR2 SQIVND (reference sequence). The CDR3 consists of 13 residues. V lost 3 bases, J lost 7 bases, and 10 bases lay in between. The CDR3 protein is CASSILREQPQHF. As DNA, the CDR3 is TGTGCCAGTAGTATCCTGAGGGAACAGCCCCAGCATTTT. The complete variable domain, with remaining parts taken from reference TRBV19 and TRBJ1-5, reads DGGITQSPKYLFRKEGQNVTLSCEQNLNHDAMYWYRQDPGQGLRLIYYSQIVNDFQKGDIAEGYSVSREKKESFPLTVTSAQKNPTAFYLCASSILREQPQHFGDGTRLSIL.

The chain combines TRBV3-1 with TRBJ1-2; 11 bases are shared with TRBD1. Looked up from germline, CDR1 is LGHDT and CDR2 is YNNKEL (reference sequence). The CDR3 covers 17 residues. V lost 0 bases to trimming and J lost 4 bases; unmatched junction nucleotides: 7. CDR3 in amino acids: CASSQDWPGTGGYGYTF. For the CDR3, the DNA is TGTGCCAGCAGCCAAGATTGGCCCGGGACAGGGGGCTATGGCTACACCTTC.

This clonotype was seen ten or more times. The V gene is TRBV12-3 or TRBV12-4, the J gene TRBJ2-7, with 10 nucleotides matching TRBD1. Trimming cost V 4 bases and J 2 bases; bases outside gene matches: 5. This CDR3 comprises 15 residues. The CDR3 is CASSYSGQGPYEQYF. The CDR3 bases are TGTGCCAGCAGTTACTCGGGACAGGGGCCCTACGAGCAGTACTTC.

This chain connects TRBV6-1 to TRBJ1-5; no definite D call. Per the germline V gene, CDR1 is MNHNS and CDR2 is SASEGT. V was shortened by 7 bases and J by 3 bases, with 13 bases between the two germline ends. This CDR3 has 14 amino acids. The CDR3 region has the DNA TGTGCCAGCATTGGACGGCCCGTCAATCAGCCCCAGCATTTT. It yields the protein CASIGRPVNQPQHF.

V is TRBV12-3 or TRBV12-4 and J is TRBJ2-7, with a weak D call TRBD2 (5 bases). Between the trimmed V and J ends, which lost 7 bases and 5 bases, there was a span of 21 bases. The CDR3 spans 15 residues. CDR3 nucleotides: TGTGCCAGCATCCCGACGGTCGGGAAGTTCGACGAGCAGTACTTC. As protein: CASIPTVGKFDEQYF.

This clonotype showed up many times. The rearrangement links TRBV2 to TRBJ2-3; 12 nucleotides line up with TRBD2. V lost 3 bases, J lost 12 bases, and 10 bases stayed unmatched. Germline V lookup: CDR1 SNHLY, CDR2 FYNNEI. The CDR3 sequence is 15 residues long. CDR3 residues: CASSDALAGGPHQYF. The CDR3 nucleotides read TGTGCCAGCAGTGACGCACTAGCGGGAGGCCCCCACCAGTATTTT. The variable domain in full, with the rest retrieved from reference TRBV2 and TRBJ2-3, is EPEVTQTPSHQVTQMGQEVILRCVPISNHLYFYWYRQILGQKVEFLVSFYNNEISEKSEIFDDQFSVERPDGSNFTLKIRSTKLEDSAMYFCASSDALAGGPHQYFGPGTRLTVL.

The chain carries TRBV4-3 and TRBJ1-1; D unclear. CDR3 length equals 14 residues. CDR1 is LGHNA and CDR2 is YSLEER in the germline V gene. Trimming cost V 0 bases and J 0 bases, with 5 bases left between them. The DNA for the CDR3 is TGCGCCAGCAGCCAAGAAAGGATGAACACTGAAGCTTTCTTT. It specifies CASSQERMNTEAFF.

This clonotype showed up many times. The gene calls are TRBV7-2 and TRBJ2-7; D might be TRBD2 (5 bases). The ends were cut back, 2 bases at V and 2 bases at J, with 13 bases in the middle. This CDR3 comprises 15 residues. Per the germline V gene, CDR1 is SGHTA and CDR2 is FQGNSA. The CDR3 DNA is TGTGCCAGCAGCTTATGGTGGGAGATCCCCTACGAGCAGTACTTC. Translating gives CASSLWWEIPYEQYF. Based on the CDR3 plus reference TRBV7-2 and TRBJ2-7, the full variable domain is GAGVSQSPSNKVTEKGKDVELRCDPISGHTALYWYRQSLGQGLEFLIYFQGNSAPDKSGLPSDRFSAERTGGSVSTLTIQRTQQEDSAVYLCASSLWWEIPYEQYFGPGTRLTVT.

The chain couples TRBV30 to TRBJ2-2; D is perhaps TRBD2 (6 bases). This CDR3 contains 15 residues. Trimming cost V 3 bases and J 0 bases, with 11 bases left between them. Germline V gene lookup returns CDR1 GTSNPN and CDR2 SVGIG (reference sequence). CDR3 loop: CAWSRDFANTGELFF. CDR3 nucleotide sequence: TGTGCCTGGAGCCGGGACTTTGCGAACACCGGGGAGCTGTTTTTT.

Comments on this clonotype: An end of the junction differs from the germline gene, which may be a read error. The chain is built from TRBV7-2 and TRBJ2-6; tentatively, D is TRBD1 (5 bases). CDR3 length: 15 amino acids. Germline V lookup: CDR1 SGHTA, CDR2 FQGNSA. CDR3 DNA: TGTGCCAGCGGTCAGACTCCCCCTGGGGCCAACGGCCTGACTTTC. Protein: CASGQTPPGANGLTF.

This clonotype was seen more than once but under ten times. The rearrangement joins TRBV19 to TRBJ1-1; D not certain. This CDR3 is built from 13 residues. The V gene lost 6 bases and the J gene lost 2 bases, with 10 bases spanning the gap. CDR1 is LNHDA, CDR2 SQIVND, per germline (reference sequence). CDR3 in DNA: TGTGCCAGTAGCAAGAACAGAAACACTGAAGCTTTCTTT. It translates to CASSKNRNTEAFF.

This clonotype was detected ten times or more. The DNA for the CDR3 is TGTGCCAGCAGGGAAAGTGGGAGCCCACTGAATGAGCAGTTCTTC. It yields the protein CASRESGSPLNEQFF. V is TRBV2 and J is TRBJ2-1; tentatively, D is TRBD2 (5 bases). The CDR3 sequence is 15 residues long. Germline assignment: CDR1 SNHLY and CDR2 FYNNEI. Deletions cut 6 bases from V and 7 bases from J, with 19 bases between. Looking up the rest from reference TRBV2 and TRBJ2-1 gives the full variable domain: EPEVTQTPSHQVTQMGQEVILRCVPISNHLYFYWYRQILGQKVEFLVSFYNNEISEKSEIFDDQFSVERPDGSNFTLKIRSTKLEDSAMYFCASRESGSPLNEQFFGPGTRLTVL.

This clonotype has at least ten counts. The V and J genes are TRBV29-1 and TRBJ2-5; possibly TRBD1 or TRBD2 for D (5 bases each). The V end was cut by 6 bases, the J end by 4 bases, with 12 bases between. The V gene's germline CDR1 is SQVTM and CDR2 ANQGSEA. The CDR3 has 12 residues. The CDR3 reads CSVGRSGETQYF. The CDR3 region has the DNA TGCAGCGTGGGACGGTCGGGAGAGACCCAGTACTTC.

This clonotype showed up just a few times. The chain joins TRBV28 to TRBJ1-3, with TRBD1 matching over 8 bases. The CDR3 is made up of 15 amino acids. The V gene end was trimmed by 4 bases and the J gene end by 4 bases; junction bases not matched to a gene: 6. In germline, CDR1 is MDHEN, CDR2 SYDVKM. CDR3 residues: CASSSLRGQGNTIYF. Written as DNA, the CDR3 is TGTGCCAGCAGTTCCCTCAGGGGGCAAGGAAACACCATATATTTT.

This clonotype was seen at least ten times. The gene calls are TRBV15 and TRBJ2-2, with TRBD2 matching over 12 bases. Unmatched junction bases numbered 10, after V lost 1 base and J lost 7 bases. The germline V gene has CDR1 LNHNV and CDR2 YYDKDF (reference sequence). The CDR3 has 18 residues. This chain's CDR3 is CATSRGYLAGGPDGELFF. The DNA of the CDR3 is TGTGCCACCAGCAGAGGCTATCTAGCGGGGGGGCCCGACGGGGAGCTGTTTTTT.

The sample holds many counts of this clonotype. The chain has TRBV29-1 and TRBJ2-7; D is perhaps TRBD2 (5 bases). The CDR3 sequence is 12 residues long. The V end lost 4 bases, the J end lost 6 bases, and 13 bases lay between the germline ends. CDR1 is SQVTM, CDR2 ANQGSEA, per germline. CDR3 nucleotide sequence: TGCAGCGTTGTCCAGGCGGCGGGCGAGCAGTACTTC. Translation: CSVVQAAGEQYF.

This clonotype showed up many times. The chain recombines TRBV5-5 with TRBJ1-1; TRBD1 might be the D (6 bases). The CDR3 has 15 residues. CDR1 and CDR2 from the germline V gene are SGHKS and YYEKEE (reference sequence). The V end lost 6 bases, the J end lost 0 bases, and 15 bases lay between the germline ends. As DNA, the CDR3 is TGTGCCAGCAACCCTTACAGGGACTTGAACACTGAAGCTTTCTTT. Its translation: CASNPYRDLNTEAFF.